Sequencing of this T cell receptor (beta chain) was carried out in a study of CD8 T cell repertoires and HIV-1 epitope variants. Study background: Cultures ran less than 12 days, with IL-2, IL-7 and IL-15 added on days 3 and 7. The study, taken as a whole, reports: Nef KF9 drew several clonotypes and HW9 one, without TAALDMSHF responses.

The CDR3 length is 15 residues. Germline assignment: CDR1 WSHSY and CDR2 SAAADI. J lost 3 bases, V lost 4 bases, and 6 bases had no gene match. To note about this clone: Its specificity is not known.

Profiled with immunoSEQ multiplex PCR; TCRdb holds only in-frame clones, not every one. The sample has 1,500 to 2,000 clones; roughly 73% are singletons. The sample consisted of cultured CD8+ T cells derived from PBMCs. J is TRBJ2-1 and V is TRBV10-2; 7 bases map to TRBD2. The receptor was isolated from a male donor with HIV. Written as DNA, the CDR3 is TGCGCCAGCAGTGTCCCTAGCGGCCTCTACAATGAGCAGTTCTTC. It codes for CASSVPSGLYNEQFF.